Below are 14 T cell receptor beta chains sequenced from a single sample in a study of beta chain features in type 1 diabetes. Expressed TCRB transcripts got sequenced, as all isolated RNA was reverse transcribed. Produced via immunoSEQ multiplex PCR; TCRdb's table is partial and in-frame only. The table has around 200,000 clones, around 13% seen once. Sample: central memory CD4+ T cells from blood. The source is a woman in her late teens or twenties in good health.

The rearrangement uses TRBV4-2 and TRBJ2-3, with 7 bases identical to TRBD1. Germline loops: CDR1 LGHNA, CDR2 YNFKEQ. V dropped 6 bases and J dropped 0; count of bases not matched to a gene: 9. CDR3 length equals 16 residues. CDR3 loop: CASRQGDRGSTDTQYF. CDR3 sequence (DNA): TGTGCCAGCAGGCAGGGGGACCGGGGAAGCACAGATACGCAGTATTTT.

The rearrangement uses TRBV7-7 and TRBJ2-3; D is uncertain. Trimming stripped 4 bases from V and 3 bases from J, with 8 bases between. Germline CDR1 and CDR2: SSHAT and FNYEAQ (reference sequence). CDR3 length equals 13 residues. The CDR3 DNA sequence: TGTGCCAGCAGCTCGTTGCGGACAGATACGCAGTATTTT. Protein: CASSSLRTDTQYF.

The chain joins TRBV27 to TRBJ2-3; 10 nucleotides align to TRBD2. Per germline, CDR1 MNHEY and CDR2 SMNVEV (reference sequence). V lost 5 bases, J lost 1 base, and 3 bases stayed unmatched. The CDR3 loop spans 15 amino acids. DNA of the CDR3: TGTGCCAGCAGTGGAGCGGGAGGGGGCACAGATACGCAGTATTTT. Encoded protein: CASSGAGGGTDTQYF.

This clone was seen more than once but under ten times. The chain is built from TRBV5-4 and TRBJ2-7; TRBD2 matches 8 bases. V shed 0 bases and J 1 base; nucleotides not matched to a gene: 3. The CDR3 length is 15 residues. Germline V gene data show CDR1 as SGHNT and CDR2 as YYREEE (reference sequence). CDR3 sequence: CASSLGGTSSYEQYF. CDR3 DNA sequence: TGTGCCAGCAGCTTGGGTGGGACTAGTTCCTACGAGCAGTACTTC.

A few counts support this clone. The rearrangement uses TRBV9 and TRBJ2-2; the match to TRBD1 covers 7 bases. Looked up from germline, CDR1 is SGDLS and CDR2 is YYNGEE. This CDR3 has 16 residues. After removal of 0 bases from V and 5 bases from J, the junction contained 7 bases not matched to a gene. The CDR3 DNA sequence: TGTGCCAGCAGCGTAGTCGTACAGGGGCCGACCGGGGAGCTGTTTTTT. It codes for CASSVVVQGPTGELFF.

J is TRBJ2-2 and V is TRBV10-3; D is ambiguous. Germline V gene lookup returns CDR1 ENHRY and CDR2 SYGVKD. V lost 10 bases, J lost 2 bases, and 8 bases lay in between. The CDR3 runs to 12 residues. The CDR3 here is CATGGNTGELFF. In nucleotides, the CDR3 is TGTGCCACTGGCGGCAACACCGGGGAGCTGTTTTTT.

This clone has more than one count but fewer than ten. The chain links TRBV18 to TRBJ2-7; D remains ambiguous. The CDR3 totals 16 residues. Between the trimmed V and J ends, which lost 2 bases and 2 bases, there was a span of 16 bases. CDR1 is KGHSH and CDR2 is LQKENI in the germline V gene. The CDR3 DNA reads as TGTGCCAGCTCACCAGCCCCCGCAGGTCTCACCTACGAGCAGTACTTC. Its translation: CASSPAPAGLTYEQYF. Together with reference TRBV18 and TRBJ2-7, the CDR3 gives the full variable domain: NAGVMQNPRHLVRRRGQEARLRCSPMKGHSHVYWYRQLPEEGLKFMVYLQKENIIDESGMPKERFSAEFPKEGPSILRIQQVVRGDSAAYFCASSPAPAGLTYEQYFGPGTRLTVT.

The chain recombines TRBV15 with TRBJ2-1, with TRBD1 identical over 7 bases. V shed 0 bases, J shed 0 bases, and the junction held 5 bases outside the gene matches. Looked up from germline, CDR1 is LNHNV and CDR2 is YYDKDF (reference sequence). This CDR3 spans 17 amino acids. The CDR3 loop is CATSRDITGDSYNEQFF. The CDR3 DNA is TGTGCCACCAGCAGAGATATTACAGGGGACTCCTACAATGAGCAGTTCTTC.

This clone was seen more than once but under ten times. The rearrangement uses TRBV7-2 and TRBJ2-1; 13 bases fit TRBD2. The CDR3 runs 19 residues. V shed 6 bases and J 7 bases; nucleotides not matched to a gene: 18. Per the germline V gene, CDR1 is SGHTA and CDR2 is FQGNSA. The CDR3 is CASRQGTAGTSGIWNEQFF. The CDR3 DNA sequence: TGTGCCAGCAGACAAGGGACAGCAGGGACTAGCGGGATTTGGAATGAGCAGTTCTTC. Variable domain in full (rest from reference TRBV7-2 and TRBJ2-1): GAGVSQSPSNKVTEKGKDVELRCDPISGHTALYWYRQSLGQGLEFLIYFQGNSAPDKSGLPSDRFSAERTGGSVSTLTIQRTQQEDSAVYLCASRQGTAGTSGIWNEQFFGPGTRLTVL.

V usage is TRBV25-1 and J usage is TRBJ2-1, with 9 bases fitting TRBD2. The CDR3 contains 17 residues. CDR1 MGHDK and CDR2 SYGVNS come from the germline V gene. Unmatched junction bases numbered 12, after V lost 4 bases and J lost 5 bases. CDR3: CASSVASGITAHNEQFF. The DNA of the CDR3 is TGTGCCAGCAGTGTGGCTAGCGGGATTACTGCCCACAATGAGCAGTTCTTC. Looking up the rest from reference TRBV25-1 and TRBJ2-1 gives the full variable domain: EADIYQTPRYLVIGTGKKITLECSQTMGHDKMYWYQQDPGMELHLIHYSYGVNSTEKGDLSSESTVSRIRTEHFPLTLESARPSHTSQYLCASSVASGITAHNEQFFGPGTRLTVL.

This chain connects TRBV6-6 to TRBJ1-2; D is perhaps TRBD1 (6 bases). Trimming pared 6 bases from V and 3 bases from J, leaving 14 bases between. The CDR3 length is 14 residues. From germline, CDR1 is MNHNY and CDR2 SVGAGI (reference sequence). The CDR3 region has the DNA TGTGCCAGCAGCCACAGAGGGGGAGACTATGGCTACACCTTC. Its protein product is CASSHRGGDYGYTF.

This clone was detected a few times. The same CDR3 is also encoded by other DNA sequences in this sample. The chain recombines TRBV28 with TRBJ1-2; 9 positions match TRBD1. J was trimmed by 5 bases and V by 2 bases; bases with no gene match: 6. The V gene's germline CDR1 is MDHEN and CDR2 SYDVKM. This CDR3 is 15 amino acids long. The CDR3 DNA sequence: TGTGCCAGCAGTTTAGGGACGGGACAGGGATATGGCTACACCTTC. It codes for CASSLGTGQGYGYTF.

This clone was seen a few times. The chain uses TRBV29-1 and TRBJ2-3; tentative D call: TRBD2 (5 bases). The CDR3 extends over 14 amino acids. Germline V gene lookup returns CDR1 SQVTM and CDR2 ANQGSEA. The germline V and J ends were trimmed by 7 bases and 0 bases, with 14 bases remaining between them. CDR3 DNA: TGCAGCGCTTCACGAACGGGAAGCACAGATACGCAGTATTTT. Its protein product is CSASRTGSTDTQYF.

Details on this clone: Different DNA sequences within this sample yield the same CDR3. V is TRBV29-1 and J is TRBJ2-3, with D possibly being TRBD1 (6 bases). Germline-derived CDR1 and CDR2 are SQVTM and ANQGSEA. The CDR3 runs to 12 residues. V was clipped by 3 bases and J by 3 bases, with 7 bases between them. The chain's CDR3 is CSVEGATDTQYF. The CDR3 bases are TGCAGCGTTGAGGGGGCAACAGATACGCAGTATTTT.